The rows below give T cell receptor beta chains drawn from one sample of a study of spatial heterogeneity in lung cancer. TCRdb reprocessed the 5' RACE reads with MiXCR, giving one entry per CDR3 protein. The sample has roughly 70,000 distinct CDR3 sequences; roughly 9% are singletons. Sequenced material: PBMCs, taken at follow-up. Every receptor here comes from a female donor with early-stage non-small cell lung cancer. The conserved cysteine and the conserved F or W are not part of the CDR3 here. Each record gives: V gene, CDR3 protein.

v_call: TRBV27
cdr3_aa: ASSSTGVEADTQY

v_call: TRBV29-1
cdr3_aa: SIRDRGRTDTQY

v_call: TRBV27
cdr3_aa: ASSPGTSGTQY

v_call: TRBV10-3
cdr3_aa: AIMVASGPHTGELF

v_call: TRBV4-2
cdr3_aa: ASSQATSTSYNEQF

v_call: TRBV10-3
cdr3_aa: AISESEGARAF

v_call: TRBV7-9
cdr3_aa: ASSFQGGNTEAF

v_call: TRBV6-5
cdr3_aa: ASSYSVGPRSYEQY

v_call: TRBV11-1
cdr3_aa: ASSITSGSQNEQF

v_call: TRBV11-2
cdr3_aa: ASSLSRNYEQY

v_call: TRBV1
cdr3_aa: TSSQDDEGVASSSYNEQF

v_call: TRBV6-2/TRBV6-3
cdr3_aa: ASREETQY

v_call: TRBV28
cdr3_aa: ASSGGSAGFAEAF

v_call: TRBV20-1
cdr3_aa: SARGTDTGELF

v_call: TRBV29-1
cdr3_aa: SVEVSQGQPQH

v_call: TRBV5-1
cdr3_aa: ASSEGDYGYT

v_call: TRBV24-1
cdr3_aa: ATSDNSGYT

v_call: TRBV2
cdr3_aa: ASSELSSGMNEQF

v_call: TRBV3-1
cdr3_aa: ASSQLSGRRRDTQY

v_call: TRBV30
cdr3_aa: AWRQDNANTGELF

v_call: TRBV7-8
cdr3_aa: ASKTVSYNEQF

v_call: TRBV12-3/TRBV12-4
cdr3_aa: ASSLGTQETQY

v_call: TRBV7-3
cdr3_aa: ASSINRGGEQY

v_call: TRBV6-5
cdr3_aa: ASSYVRDEQY

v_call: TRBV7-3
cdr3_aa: ASSPGTGFGYT

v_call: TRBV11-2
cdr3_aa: ASSLGAGASDTQY

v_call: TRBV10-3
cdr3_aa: AMGERDDYEQY

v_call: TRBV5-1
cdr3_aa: ASRLAGQNNEQF

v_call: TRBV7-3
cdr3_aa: ASRPTMEAEHPRGVQF

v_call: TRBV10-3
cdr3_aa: AISDGDGRNEQF

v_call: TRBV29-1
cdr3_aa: SVVYTGELF

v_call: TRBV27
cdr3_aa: ASSYWGEQETQY

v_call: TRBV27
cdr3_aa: ASSSRTGGRERNEQF

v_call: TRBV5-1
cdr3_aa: ASSLVSTTDTQY

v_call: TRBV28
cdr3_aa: ASTPGQENQPQH

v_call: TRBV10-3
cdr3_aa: AISEFYEYGEAF

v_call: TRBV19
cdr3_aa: ATSPLHSGNTIY

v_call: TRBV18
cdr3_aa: ASSPREREQY

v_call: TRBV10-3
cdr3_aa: ATQQGANTGELF

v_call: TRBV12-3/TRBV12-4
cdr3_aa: ASSQQGADGYT

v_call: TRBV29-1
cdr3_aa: SVGPSGNGYT

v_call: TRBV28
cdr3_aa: ASSSGAQVAF

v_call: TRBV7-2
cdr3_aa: ASSLNMREPTDTQY

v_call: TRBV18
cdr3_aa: ASSPQGQDYGYT

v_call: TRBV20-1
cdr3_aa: SAREQVYSNQPQH

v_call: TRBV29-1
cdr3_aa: SVGRGDTEAF

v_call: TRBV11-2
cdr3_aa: ASSLGLRTLEEQY

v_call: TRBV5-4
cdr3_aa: ASSPGGSYNEQF

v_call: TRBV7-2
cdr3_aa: ASSSPTSYEQY

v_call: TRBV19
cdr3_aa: ASSIKTRRELF

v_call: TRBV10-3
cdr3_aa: AISEGGTLQETQY

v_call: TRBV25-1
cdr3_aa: ASTEQRETAEQY

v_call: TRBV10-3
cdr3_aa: AISESTGSGELF

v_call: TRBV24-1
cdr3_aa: ATTRGQGYNEQF

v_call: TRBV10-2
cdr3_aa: ASSGPSARKVSYNEQF

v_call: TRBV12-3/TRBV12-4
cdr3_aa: ASSMGLDDEQY